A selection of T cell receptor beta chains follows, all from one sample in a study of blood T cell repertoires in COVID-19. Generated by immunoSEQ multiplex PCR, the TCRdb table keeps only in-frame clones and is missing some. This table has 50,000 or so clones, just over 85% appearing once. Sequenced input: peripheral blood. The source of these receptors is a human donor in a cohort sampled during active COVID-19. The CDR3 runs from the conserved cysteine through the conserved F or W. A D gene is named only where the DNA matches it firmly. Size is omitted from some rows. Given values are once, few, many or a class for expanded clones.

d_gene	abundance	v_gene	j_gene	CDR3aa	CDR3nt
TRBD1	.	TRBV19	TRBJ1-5	CASTPGTGGNQPQHF	TGTGCCAGTACCCCTGGGACAGGGGGAAATCAGCCCCAGCATTTT
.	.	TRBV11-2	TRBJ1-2	CASSKTRGYGYTF	TGTGCCAGCAGTAAGACCCGCGGCTATGGCTACACCTTC
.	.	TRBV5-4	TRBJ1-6	CASSAGQIRNSPLHF	TGTGCCAGCAGTGCAGGGCAGATACGGAATTCACCCCTCCACTTT
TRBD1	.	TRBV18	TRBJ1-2	CASSPPLTGDYGYTF	TGTGCCAGCTCACCACCGCTGACAGGGGACTATGGCTACACCTTC
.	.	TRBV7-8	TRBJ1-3	CASSLSSGNTIYF	TGTGCCAGCAGCCTTAGCTCTGGAAACACCATATATTTT
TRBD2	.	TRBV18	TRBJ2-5	CASSPRTSGDKAQYF	TGTGCCAGCTCACCCCGGACTAGCGGGGATAAGGCCCAGTACTTC
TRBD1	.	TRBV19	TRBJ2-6	CASSTDRGRTGANVLTF	TGTGCCAGTAGTACGGACAGGGGGCGGACTGGGGCCAACGTCCTGACTTTC
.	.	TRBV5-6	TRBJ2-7	CASSLAGRSYEQYF	TGTGCCAGCAGCTTGGCCGGCAGGTCCTACGAGCAGTACTTC
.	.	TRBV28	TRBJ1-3	CASSSASSGNTIYF	TGTGCCAGCAGTAGCGCTTCATCTGGAAACACCATATATTTT
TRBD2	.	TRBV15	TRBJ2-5	CATKPGGRQETQYF	TGTGCCACCAAACCGGGGGGTCGCCAAGAGACCCAGTACTTC
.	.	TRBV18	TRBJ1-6	CASSPTTRQGSSPLHF	TGTGCCAGCTCCCCAACAACCCGCCAGGGTAGTTCACCCCTCCACTTT
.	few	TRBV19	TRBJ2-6	CASSTGRTWQGIAGANVLTF	TGTGCCAGTAGTACTGGAAGGACGTGGCAGGGTATTGCTGGGGCCAACGTCCTGACTTTC
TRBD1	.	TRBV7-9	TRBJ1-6	CASSSGQGGSPLHF	TGTGCCAGCAGCTCCGGACAGGGAGGTTCACCCCTCCACTTT
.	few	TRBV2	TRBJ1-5	CASSVSNQPQHF	TGTGCCAGCAGTGTAAGCAATCAGCCCCAGCATTTT
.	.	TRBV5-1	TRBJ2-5	CASSLNRVETQYF	TGCGCCAGCAGCTTGAACAGGGTGGAGACCCAGTACTTC
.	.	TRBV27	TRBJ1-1	CASSFQLNTEAFF	TGTGCCAGCAGCTTTCAGTTGAACACTGAAGCTTTCTTT
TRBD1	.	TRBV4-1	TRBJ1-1	CASSPQGEEAFF	TGCGCCAGCAGCCCACAGGGGGAGGAAGCTTTCTTT
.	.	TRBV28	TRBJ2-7	CASSLMRQRPPYEQYF	TGTGCCAGCAGTTTAATGAGGCAGCGCCCTCCCTACGAGCAGTACTTC
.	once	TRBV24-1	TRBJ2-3	CATSITGETTDTQYF	TGTGCCACCAGTATAACGGGGGAGACGACAGATACGCAGTATTTT
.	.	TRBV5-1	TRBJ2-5	CASSLFQGMGETQYF	TGCGCCAGCAGCTTGTTTCAGGGCATGGGAGAGACCCAGTACTTC
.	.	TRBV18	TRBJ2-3	CASSKGTGPTDTQYF	TGTGCCAGCTCAAAAGGGACTGGACCCACAGATACGCAGTATTTT
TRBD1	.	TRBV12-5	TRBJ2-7	CASGWDRAGEQYF	TGTGCTAGTGGATGGGACAGGGCTGGCGAGCAGTACTTC
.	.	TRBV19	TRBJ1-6	CASSSPGGKGVAPLHF	TGTGCCAGTAGTTCCCCAGGAGGGAAGGGAGTGGCACCCCTCCACTTT
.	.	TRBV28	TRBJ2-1	CASSSYSEYNEQFF	TGTGCCAGCAGTTCCTATAGTGAGTACAATGAGCAGTTCTTC